Listed here are 5 T cell receptor beta chains from one sample, sequenced in a study of blood T cell repertoires in COVID-19. Sequencing used immunoSEQ multiplex PCR; TCRdb keeps in-frame clones, though not all of them. The table records about 140,000 clones, less than 85% of them present only once. Input material: peripheral blood. These receptors came from a woman of 80 years or more in a cohort sampled during active or convalescent COVID-19.

The count of this clone is one. V usage is TRBV5-4 and J usage is TRBJ1-2; 10 positions agree with TRBD1. The CDR3 consists of 13 residues. Germline-derived CDR1 and CDR2 are SGHNT and YYREEE (reference sequence). Trimming took 3 bases from V and 5 from J; bases not matched to a gene: 1. CDR3 in amino acids: CASSSDRGYGYTF. CDR3 bases: TGTGCCAGCAGCTCGGACAGGGGGTATGGCTACACCTTC.

This rearrangement joins TRBV29-1 to TRBJ2-1; 9 bases map to TRBD1. V gave up 0 bases and J gave up 15 bases; unmatched junction bases: 6. In germline, CDR1 is SQVTM, CDR2 ANQGSEA. The CDR3 contains 12 residues. The chain's CDR3 is CSVEDRSGQGFF. The CDR3 nucleotides read TGCAGCGTTGAAGACCGTTCGGGACAGGGGTTCTTC.

This chain connects TRBV23-1 to TRBJ1-2; 7 nucleotides match TRBD1. TRBV23-1 qualifies as an ORF whose function is uncertain. CDR3 size: 11 residues. Trimming at V came to 0 bases and at J to 11 bases, leaving 0 bases not matched to a gene. The DNA for the CDR3 is TGCGCCAGCAGTCAATCCAGGGGGTACACCTTC. This translates into CASSQSRGYTF.

This clone has just one count. CDR3 region: CASSVGAGAYGYTF. In DNA form, the CDR3 reads TGTGCCAGCAGCGTAGGAGCGGGGGCCTATGGCTACACCTTC. This chain uses TRBV9 with TRBJ1-2; tentative D call: TRBD1 (6 bases). This CDR3 contains 14 residues. Germline lookup yields CDR1 SGDLS and CDR2 YYNGEE. V lost 0 bases to trimming and J lost 4 bases, with 10 bases between them.

The chain employs TRBV2 and TRBJ2-2; the match to TRBD2 covers 9 bases. Trimming took 1 base from V and 6 from J; bases not matched to a gene: 3. The CDR3 extends over 15 amino acids. The germline CDR1 and CDR2 sequences are SNHLY and FYNNEI. The CDR3 protein is CASSEGGGAPGELFF. CDR3 sequence (DNA): TGTGCCAGCAGTGAAGGCGGGGGGGCCCCCGGGGAGCTGTTTTTT. Full variable domain (remainder filled in from reference TRBV2 and TRBJ2-2): EPEVTQTPSHQVTQMGQEVILRCVPISNHLYFYWYRQILGQKVEFLVSFYNNEISEKSEIFDDQFSVERPDGSNFTLKIRSTKLEDSAMYFCASSEGGGAPGELFFGEGSRLTVL.